The T cell receptor (beta chain) described here comes from a study of T cell responses to AZD1222 COVID-19 vaccine (dated by TCRdb to 2020 to 2022). Regarding the complete study: A total of 230 to 250 trial participants underwent TCR sequencing, of whom nearly 210 received two doses of AZD1222 and some 25 received two doses of the MenACWY control vaccine. Trial participants were enrolled into age subgroups of 18-55, 56-69 and 70-plus years, which contained around 140, 26 and 57 TCR-sequenced participants, respectively.

The intended sense of this specimen's time point label: about 28 days (+/-7) after the second vaccine dose. AZD1222 recipients with second doses at about 4 weeks or about 12 weeks were pooled, because spike-specific TCR depth and breadth did not differ between schedules. The vaccinee samples were drawn from two UK trials, COV001 and COV002, one of which was a single-blind randomized controlled phase 2/3 trial testing AZD1222 (ChAdOx1 nCoV-19) in healthy adults. For TCRbeta chain sequencing, PBMC samples from trial participants were taken at day 0 and at day 28 after the second dose. The CDR3 regions of human TCRbeta chains were analyzed by immunosequencing. On the study's bioinformatics: TCRs in the repertoires were matched against a reference library of SARS-CoV-2-specific TCRs that had been generated with the MIRA antigen-specificity platform. Breadth meant the fraction of unique TCRs that were SARS-CoV-2-associated, whereas depth meant the fraction of total T cells that were SARS-CoV-2-associated. Using the MIRA data, each spike-specific TCR was assigned both to the spike region to which the TCR was reactive and to a CD4 or CD8 class. Log10-transformed breadth and depth values were compared by one-way ANOVA with Sidak's multiple comparisons tests. TCRdb's version of the immuneACCESS table is confined to in-frame rearrangements and falls short of the full clone set. An unresolved V gene accounts for under half of the shortfall where checked; the remainder is of unknown origin. V and J calls plus clone size are reproduced from that table; the DNA served to infer D and trimming. This sample lists under 150,000 clones; 65% to 90% were detected once. Jointly, the top ten make up about 28% of the sample.

Note on this clone: Its cognate antigen has yet to be identified. Qualities for individual bases were not recorded, and no much larger clone is one base off.

General findings and caveats noted by the study authors: After two AZD1222 doses, both the breadth and the depth of spike-specific TCRs were significantly higher than at day 0 and than in MenACWY recipients. Participants were mostly white British and included more females than males, and it was suggested by the authors that clonal diversity may have been underestimated. The 56-69-year group was small, and its depth increase did not reach significance, likely because of low power. CD4 TCRs associated with the vaccine covered the entire spike protein, and the dominant responses were in regions 160-218 and 743-854. Epitopes outside the regions mutated in the B.1.351 and B.1.1.7 variants were reportedly recognized by nearly half of the unique spike-specific TCRs. Conclusions about previously exposed vaccinees were limited because only a handful of AZD1222 recipients were SARS-CoV-2 seropositive at baseline. Because no samples from the day 14 peak response were available, repertoires could be characterized only after the peak T cell response.

Including the terminal cysteine and phenylalanine, the CDR3 comprises 16 residues. Solely the CDR3 DNA is kept, with 48 bases framed from the first base. V is shortened by 4 bases, J by 1 base, and the region joining them spans 16 bases. For CDR1 and CDR2, the germline V gene lists SGHDN and FVKESK. This sequence was found in an adult who received the AZD1222 COVID-19 vaccine. Specimen: peripheral blood, collected 28 days after the second AZD1222 dose. The V and J genes are TRBV14 and TRBJ1-1; possibly the D gene is TRBD1, per 6 matching bases. Read as DNA, the sequence is TGTGCCAGCAGCCCTGGGGGGCGGACTCCGAACACTGAAGCTTTCTTT. Its protein product is CASSPGGRTPNTEAFF.